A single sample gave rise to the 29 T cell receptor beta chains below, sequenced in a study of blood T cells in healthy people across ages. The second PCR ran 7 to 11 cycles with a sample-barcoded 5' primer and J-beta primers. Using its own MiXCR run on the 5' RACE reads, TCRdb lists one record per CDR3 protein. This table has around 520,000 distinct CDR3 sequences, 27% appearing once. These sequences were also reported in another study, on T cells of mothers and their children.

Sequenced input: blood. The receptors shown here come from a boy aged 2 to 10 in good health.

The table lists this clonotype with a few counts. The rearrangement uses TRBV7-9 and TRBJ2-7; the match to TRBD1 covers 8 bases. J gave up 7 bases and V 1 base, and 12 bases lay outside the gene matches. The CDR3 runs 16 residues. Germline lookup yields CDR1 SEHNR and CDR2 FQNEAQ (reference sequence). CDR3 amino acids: CASSLGTGGPLREQYF. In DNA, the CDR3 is TGTGCCAGCAGCTTAGGAACAGGGGGTCCCCTTAGGGAGCAGTACTTC.

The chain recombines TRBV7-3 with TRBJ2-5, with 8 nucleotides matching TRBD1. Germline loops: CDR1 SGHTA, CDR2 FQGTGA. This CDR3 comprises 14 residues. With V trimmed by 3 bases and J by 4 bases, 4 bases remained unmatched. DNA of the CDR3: TGTGCCAGCAGCTTGACAGGGGATTTAGAGACCCAGTACTTC. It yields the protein CASSLTGDLETQYF.

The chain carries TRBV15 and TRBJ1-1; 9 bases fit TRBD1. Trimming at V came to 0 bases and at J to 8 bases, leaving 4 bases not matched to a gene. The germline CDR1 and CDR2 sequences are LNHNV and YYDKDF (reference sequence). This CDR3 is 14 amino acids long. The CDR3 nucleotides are TGTGCCACCAGCAGAGAGGAAACAGGGGGCGAAGCTTTCTTT. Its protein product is CATSREETGGEAFF. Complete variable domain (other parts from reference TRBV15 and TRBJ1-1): DAMVIQNPRYQVTQFGKPVTLSCSQTLNHNVMYWYQQKSSQAPKLLFHYYDKDFNNEADTPDNFQSRRPNTSFCFLDIRSPGLGDTAMYLCATSREETGGEAFFGQGTRLTVV.

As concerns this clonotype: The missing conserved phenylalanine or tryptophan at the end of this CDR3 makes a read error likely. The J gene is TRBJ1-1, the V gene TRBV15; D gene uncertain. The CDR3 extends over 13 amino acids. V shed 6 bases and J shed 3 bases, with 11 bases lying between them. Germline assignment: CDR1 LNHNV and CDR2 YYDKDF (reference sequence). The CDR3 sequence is CATRPGIDTEAFS. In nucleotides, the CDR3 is TGTGCCACCAGGCCCGGGATCGACACTGAAGCTTTCTCT.

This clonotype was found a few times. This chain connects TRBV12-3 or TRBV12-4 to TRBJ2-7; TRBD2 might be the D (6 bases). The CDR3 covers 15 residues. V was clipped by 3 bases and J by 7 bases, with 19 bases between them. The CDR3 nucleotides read TGTGCCAGCAGTTTCCGCGGGATCAGCAGAGGGGAGCAGTACTTC. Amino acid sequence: CASSFRGISRGEQYF.

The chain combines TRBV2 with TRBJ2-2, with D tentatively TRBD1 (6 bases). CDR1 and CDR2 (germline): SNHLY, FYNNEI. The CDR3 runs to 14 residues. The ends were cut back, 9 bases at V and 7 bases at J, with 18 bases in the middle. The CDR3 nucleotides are TGTGCCAGTCGACAGGTCCCTCGGGACGGGGAGCTGTTTTTT. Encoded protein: CASRQVPRDGELFF.

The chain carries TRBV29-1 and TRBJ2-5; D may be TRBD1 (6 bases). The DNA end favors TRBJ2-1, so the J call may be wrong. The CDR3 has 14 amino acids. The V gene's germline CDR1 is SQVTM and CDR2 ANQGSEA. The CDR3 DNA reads TGCAGCGTTGAAGGCAGGGGAGCCTACAATGAGCAGTTCTTC. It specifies CSVEGRGAYNEQFF.

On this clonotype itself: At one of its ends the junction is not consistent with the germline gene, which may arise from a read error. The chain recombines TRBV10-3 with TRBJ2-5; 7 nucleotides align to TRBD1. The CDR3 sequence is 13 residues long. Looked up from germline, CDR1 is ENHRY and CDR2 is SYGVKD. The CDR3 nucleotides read TGCGCTGTAGGACAGGCAACTTCGGGGACCCAGTACTTC. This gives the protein CAVGQATSGTQYF.

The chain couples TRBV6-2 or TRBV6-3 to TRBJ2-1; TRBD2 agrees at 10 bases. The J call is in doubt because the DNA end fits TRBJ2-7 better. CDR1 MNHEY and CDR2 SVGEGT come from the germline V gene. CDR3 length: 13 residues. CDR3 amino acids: CASSWTSGNEQYF. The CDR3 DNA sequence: TGTGCCAGCAGTTGGACTAGCGGAAACGAGCAGTACTTC.

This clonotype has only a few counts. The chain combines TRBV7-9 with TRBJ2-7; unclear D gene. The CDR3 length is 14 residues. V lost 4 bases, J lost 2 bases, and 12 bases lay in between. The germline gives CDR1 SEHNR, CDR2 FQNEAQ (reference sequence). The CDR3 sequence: CASSSQRGPYEQYF. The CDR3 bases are TGTGCCAGCAGCTCACAGAGAGGCCCCTACGAGCAGTACTTC.

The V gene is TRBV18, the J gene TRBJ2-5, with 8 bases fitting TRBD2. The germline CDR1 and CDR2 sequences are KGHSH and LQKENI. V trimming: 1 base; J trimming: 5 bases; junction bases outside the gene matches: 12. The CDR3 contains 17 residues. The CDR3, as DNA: TGTGCCAGCTCACCACTTCCAGCGGGGGACCCCCGGGAGACCCAGTACTTC. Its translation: CASSPLPAGDPRETQYF.

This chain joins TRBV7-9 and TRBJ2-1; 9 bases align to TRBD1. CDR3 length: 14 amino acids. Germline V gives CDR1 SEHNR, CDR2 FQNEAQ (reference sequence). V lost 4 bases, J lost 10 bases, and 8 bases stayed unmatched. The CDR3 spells CASSSPTGGWEQFF. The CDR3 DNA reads TGTGCCAGCAGCTCTCCCACAGGGGGCTGGGAGCAGTTCTTC. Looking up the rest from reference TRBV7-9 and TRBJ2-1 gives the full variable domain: DTGVSQNPRHKITKRGQNVTFRCDPISEHNRLYWYRQTLGQGPEFLTYFQNEAQLEKSRLLSDRFSAERPKGSFSTLEIQRTEQGDSAMYLCASSSPTGGWEQFFGPGTRLTVL.

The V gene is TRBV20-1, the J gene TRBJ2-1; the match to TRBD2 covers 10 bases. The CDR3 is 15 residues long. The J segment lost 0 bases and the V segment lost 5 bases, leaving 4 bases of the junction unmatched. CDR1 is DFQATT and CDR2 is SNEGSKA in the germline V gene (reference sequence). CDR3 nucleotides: TGCAGTGCTTGGAGCGGGGGGGCCTCCTACAATGAGCAGTTCTTC. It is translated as CSAWSGGASYNEQFF.

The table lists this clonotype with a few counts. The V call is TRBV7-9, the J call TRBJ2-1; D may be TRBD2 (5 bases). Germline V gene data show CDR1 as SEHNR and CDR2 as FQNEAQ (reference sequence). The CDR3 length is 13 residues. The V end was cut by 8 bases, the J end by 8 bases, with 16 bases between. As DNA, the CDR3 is TGTGCCAGCGTCCGGAGGTTCCCGGATGAGCAGTTCTTC. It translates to CASVRRFPDEQFF.

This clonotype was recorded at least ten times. CDR3 protein: CASSIVDHTNTGELFF. In nucleotides, the CDR3 is TGTGCCAGTAGTATAGTTGACCACACGAACACCGGGGAGCTGTTTTTT. The gene calls are TRBV19 and TRBJ2-2, with D uncertain. The CDR3 totals 16 residues. Germline V CDR1 and CDR2: LNHDA, SQIVND (reference sequence). Trimming stripped 1 base from V and 0 bases from J, with 9 bases between.

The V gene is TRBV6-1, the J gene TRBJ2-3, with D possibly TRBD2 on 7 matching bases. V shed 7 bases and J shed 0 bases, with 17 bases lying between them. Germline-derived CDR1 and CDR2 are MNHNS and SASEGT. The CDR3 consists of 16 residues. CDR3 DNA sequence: TGTGCCAGCAAGTATGGGAGGGGGGTTAGCACAGATACGCAGTATTTT. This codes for CASKYGRGVSTDTQYF.

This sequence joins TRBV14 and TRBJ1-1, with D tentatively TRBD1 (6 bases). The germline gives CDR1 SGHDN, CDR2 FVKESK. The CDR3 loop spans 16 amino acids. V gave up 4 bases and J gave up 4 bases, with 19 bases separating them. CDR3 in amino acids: CASSLPVGGGSTEAFF. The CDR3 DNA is TGTGCCAGCAGCCTGCCCGTGGGGGGCGGGTCCACTGAAGCTTTCTTT. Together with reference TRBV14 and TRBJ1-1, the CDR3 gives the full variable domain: EAGVTQFPSHSVIEKGQTVTLRCDPISGHDNLYWYRRVMGKEIKFLLHFVKESKQDESGMPNNRFLAERTGGTYSTLKVQPAELEDSGVYFCASSLPVGGGSTEAFFGQGTRLTVV.

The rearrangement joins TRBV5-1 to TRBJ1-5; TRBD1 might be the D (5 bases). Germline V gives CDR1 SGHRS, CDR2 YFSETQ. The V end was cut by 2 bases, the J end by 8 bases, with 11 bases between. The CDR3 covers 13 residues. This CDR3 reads CASSLIVGEPQHF. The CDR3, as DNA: TGCGCCAGCAGCTTAATTGTAGGGGAGCCCCAGCATTTT.

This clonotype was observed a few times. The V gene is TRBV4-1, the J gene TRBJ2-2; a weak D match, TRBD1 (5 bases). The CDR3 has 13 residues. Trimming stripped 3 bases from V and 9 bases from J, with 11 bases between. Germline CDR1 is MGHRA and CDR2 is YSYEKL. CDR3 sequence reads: CASSQLGLRELFF. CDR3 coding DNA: TGCGCCAGCAGCCAGTTGGGGCTCCGGGAGCTGTTTTTT.

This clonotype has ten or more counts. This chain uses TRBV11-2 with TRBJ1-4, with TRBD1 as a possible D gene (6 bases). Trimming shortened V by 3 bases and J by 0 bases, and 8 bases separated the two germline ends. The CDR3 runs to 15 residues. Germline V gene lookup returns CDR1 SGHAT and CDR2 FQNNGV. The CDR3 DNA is TGTGCCAGCAGCTTTAACAGGGCAACTAATGAAAAACTGTTTTTT. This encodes CASSFNRATNEKLFF.

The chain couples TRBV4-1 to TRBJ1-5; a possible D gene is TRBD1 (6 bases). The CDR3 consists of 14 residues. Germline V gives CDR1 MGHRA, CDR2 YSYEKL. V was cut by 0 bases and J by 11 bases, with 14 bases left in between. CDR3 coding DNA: TGCGCCAGCAGCCAAGATCTCAGGGGTTGGACCCAGCATTTT. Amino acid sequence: CASSQDLRGWTQHF.

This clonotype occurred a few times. The CDR3 region has the DNA TGTGCCAGCAGTTCCTGGGACAGCTCCTACAATGAGCAGTTCTTC. Amino acid sequence: CASSSWDSSYNEQFF. The chain is built from TRBV6-2 or TRBV6-3 and TRBJ2-1, with TRBD1 matching over 7 bases. CDR3 length: 15 amino acids. Germline-derived CDR1 and CDR2 are MNHEY and SVGEGT. V dropped 4 bases and J dropped 0; count of bases not matched to a gene: 3.

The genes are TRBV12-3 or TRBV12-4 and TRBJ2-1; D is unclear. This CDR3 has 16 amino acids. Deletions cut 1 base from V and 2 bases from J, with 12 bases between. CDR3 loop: CASSLGAGFPYNEQFF. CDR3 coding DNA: TGTGCCAGCAGTTTAGGGGCCGGTTTCCCCTACAATGAGCAGTTCTTC.

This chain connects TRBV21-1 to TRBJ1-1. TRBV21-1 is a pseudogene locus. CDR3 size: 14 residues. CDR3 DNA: TGTGCCAGCAGCCCCAAGTATTTGAACACTGAAGCTTTCTTT. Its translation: CASSPKYLNTEAFF.

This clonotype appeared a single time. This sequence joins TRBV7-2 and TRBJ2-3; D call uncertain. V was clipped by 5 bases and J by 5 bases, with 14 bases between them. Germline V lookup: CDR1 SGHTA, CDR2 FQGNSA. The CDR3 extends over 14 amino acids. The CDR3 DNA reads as TGTGCCAGCAGCCAACGACGAGCCGGAGATACGCAGTATTTT. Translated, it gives CASSQRRAGDTQYF.

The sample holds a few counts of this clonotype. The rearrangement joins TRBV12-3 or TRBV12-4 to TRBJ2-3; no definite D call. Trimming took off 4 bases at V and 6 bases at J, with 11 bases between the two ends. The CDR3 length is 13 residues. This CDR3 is CASSSRFGDTQYF. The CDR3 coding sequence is TGTGCCAGCAGTTCCCGCTTTGGGGATACGCAGTATTTT.

This CDR3 reads CASSSGPGTSGSFLPHYNEQFF. CDR3 DNA sequence: TGTGCCAGCAGCTCCGGTCCCGGGACTAGCGGGAGCTTCTTACCTCACTACAATGAGCAGTTCTTC. The chain is built from TRBV11-2 and TRBJ2-1; the match to TRBD2 covers 14 bases. CDR3 size: 22 residues. V dropped 4 bases and J dropped 3; count of bases not matched to a gene: 20. The germline gives CDR1 SGHAT, CDR2 FQNNGV.

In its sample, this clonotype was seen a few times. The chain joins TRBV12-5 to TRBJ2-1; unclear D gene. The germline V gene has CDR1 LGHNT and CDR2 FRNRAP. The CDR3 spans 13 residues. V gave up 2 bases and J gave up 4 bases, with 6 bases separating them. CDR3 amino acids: CASGLRLYNEQFF. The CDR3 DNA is TGTGCTAGTGGTTTGCGACTTTACAATGAGCAGTTCTTC.

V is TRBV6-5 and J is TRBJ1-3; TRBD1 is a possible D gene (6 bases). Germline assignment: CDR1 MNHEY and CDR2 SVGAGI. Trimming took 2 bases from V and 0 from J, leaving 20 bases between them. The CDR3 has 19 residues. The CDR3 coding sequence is TGTGCCAGCAGTTACCGCCAGCCCGGGACACCCAACTCTGGAAACACCATATATTTT. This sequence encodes CASSYRQPGTPNSGNTIYF.